The sequence of this TCR beta chain was determined in a study of blood T cell repertoires in COVID-19. For the study at large: Whether acute or convalescent, the COVID-19 samples came from the United States, Italy and Spain.

The CDR3 covers 17 residues. Trimming took 0 bases from V and 1 from J, leaving 10 bases between them. The germline gives CDR1 MNHEY, CDR2 SMNVEV (reference sequence). Per the authors' pipeline: Amplifying reference gene primers gave estimates of nucleated cell counts. Repertoires were generated with immunoSEQ multiplex PCR, while TCRdb's copy carries only in-frame clones and drops some. V and J calls and clone size come straight from that table; D and trimming were deduced from the DNA. The sample holds 80,000 to 95,000 clones, 75% to 90% seen once. This clone was detected only once. Source material: peripheral blood. The chain employs TRBV27 and TRBJ1-6; the D is unclear. This TCR was recovered from a woman aged 65 to 85 with acute or convalescent COVID-19. The CDR3 DNA sequence: TGTGCCAGCAGTTTATCGGTCGTGAGATCCTATAATTCACCCCTCCACTTT. Translated, it gives CASSLSVVRSYNSPLHF.